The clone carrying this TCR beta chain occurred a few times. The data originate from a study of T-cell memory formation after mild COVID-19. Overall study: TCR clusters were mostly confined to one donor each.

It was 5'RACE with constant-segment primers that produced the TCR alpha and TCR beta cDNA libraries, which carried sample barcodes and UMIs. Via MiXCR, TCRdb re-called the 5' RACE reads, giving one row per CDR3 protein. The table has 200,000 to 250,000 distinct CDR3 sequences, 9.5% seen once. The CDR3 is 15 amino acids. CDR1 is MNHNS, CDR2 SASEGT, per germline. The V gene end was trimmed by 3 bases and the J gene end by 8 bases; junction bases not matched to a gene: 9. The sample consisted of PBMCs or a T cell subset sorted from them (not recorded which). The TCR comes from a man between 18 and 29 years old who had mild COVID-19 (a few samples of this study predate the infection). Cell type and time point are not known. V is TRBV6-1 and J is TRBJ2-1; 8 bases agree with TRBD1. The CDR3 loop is CASSDRTGRLDEQFF. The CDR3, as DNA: TGTGCCAGCAGTGATCGGACAGGGAGACTCGATGAGCAGTTCTTC.